Each of the 18 T cell receptor beta chains below was sequenced from the same sample in a study of cytomegalovirus exposure and HLA in healthy donors. Vbeta (60) and Jbeta (13) primers were used in the PCR. Some clones are missing from TCRdb's copy, which holds only in-frame ones; the method was immunoSEQ multiplex PCR. The table shows roughly 150,000 clones, with 85% occurring only once. Sequences were obtained from PBMCs. The receptors stem from a boy aged 2-15 years in good health and CMV-seronegative.

This clone was detected a few times. The V call is TRBV5-4, the J call TRBJ2-3; 8 nucleotides agree with TRBD2. Germline lookup yields CDR1 SGHNT and CDR2 YYREEE (reference sequence). The CDR3 is 19 residues long. Trimming cost V 4 bases and J 2 bases; bases outside gene matches: 18. The CDR3, as DNA: TGTGCCAGCAGCGACTACCCGGGTAGCGGGGTATGGTTCACAGATACGCAGTATTTT. Its protein is CASSDYPGSGVWFTDTQYF.

V usage is TRBV6-1 and J usage is TRBJ1-5; the D gene is possibly TRBD1 (5 bases). V was clipped by 10 bases and J by 4 bases, with 14 bases between them. Per germline, CDR1 MNHNS and CDR2 SASEGT. CDR3 length: 13 residues. CDR3 nucleotide sequence: TGTGCCACTAGAGCAGGGCTTAATCAGCCCCAGCATTTT. It specifies CATRAGLNQPQHF.

The chain employs TRBV6-5 and TRBJ1-6; 8 bases map to TRBD1. Germline trimming cut 6 bases from V and 5 bases from J; bases unmatched to any gene: 3. In germline, CDR1 is MNHEY, CDR2 SVGAGI. The CDR3 has 14 residues. This CDR3 is CASRGTGNNSPLHF. DNA of the CDR3: TGTGCCAGCAGGGGGACAGGAAATAATTCACCCCTCCACTTT.

The CDR3 DNA follows: TGTGCCAGCAGCCCGGAGGCCAGCACAGATACGCAGTATTTT. Its protein is CASSPEASTDTQYF. This chain joins TRBV13 and TRBJ2-3; D possibly corresponds to TRBD2 (5 bases). The CDR3 has 14 residues. CDR1 is PRHDT, CDR2 FYEKMQ, per germline (reference sequence). The germline V and J ends were trimmed by 5 bases and 0 bases, with 9 bases remaining between them.

This clone was seen only a few times. The genes are TRBV11-2 and TRBJ2-7; 8 nucleotides agree with TRBD1. In germline, CDR1 is SGHAT, CDR2 FQNNGV. The V and J ends lost 3 bases and 9 bases, in that order; junction bases with no gene match: 7. CDR3 length: 13 residues. CDR3 DNA: TGTGCCAGCAGCTTGGATCTACAGGGGGTGCAGTACGTC. Residues: CASSLDLQGVQYV.

This clone has only one observation. This chain connects TRBV6-5 to TRBJ1-2, with D possibly matching TRBD1 (5 bases). The germline gives CDR1 MNHEY, CDR2 SVGAGI. V lost 1 base, J lost 6 bases, and 9 bases lay in between. This CDR3 has 13 amino acids. The CDR3 loop is CASSYWAGDGYTF. CDR3 nucleotide sequence: TGTGCCAGCAGTTACTGGGCGGGGGATGGCTACACCTTC.

The chain couples TRBV6-5 to TRBJ2-5, with D possibly matching TRBD1 (5 bases). The germline V gene encodes CDR1 MNHEY and CDR2 SVGAGI. V gave up 5 bases and J gave up 1 base, with 11 bases separating them. CDR3 length equals 14 residues. The CDR3 DNA reads as TGTGCCAGCAGTCAGTTAGGGGTCCAAGAGACCCAGTACTTC. This sequence encodes CASSQLGVQETQYF.

The DNA for the CDR3 is TGTGCCAGTAGTCCAAGGGACAGGGGATCAGACGGCTACACCTTC. Its translation: CASSPRDRGSDGYTF. The chain combines TRBV19 with TRBJ1-2; 10 bases fit TRBD1. This CDR3 comprises 15 residues. Germline V gene lookup returns CDR1 LNHDA and CDR2 SQIVND (reference sequence). J gave up 8 bases and V 5 bases, and 11 bases lay outside the gene matches.

The V gene is TRBV28, the J gene TRBJ1-5; D remains unclear. Trimming cost V 5 bases and J 4 bases, with 18 bases left between them. This CDR3 spans 16 amino acids. Germline V gene sequence: CDR1 MDHEN, CDR2 SYDVKM. The CDR3 DNA follows: TGTGCCAGCAGTCTCTCCGGGAAGCTTGGTAATCAGCCCCAGCATTTT. Protein sequence: CASSLSGKLGNQPQHF.

The chain is built from TRBV27 and TRBJ1-2; no clear D. Per the germline V gene, CDR1 is MNHEY and CDR2 is SMNVEV (reference sequence). The ends were cut back, 7 bases at V and 4 bases at J, with 16 bases in the middle. This CDR3 contains 14 residues. As DNA, the CDR3 is TGTGCCAGCACACCCTCCGGGGAGGCCTATGGCTACACCTTC. This gives the protein CASTPSGEAYGYTF.

This clone turned up a few times. V and J are TRBV27 and TRBJ2-5, with D tentatively TRBD1 (5 bases). The V and J ends lost 6 bases and 4 bases respectively, with 15 bases between them. The CDR3 covers 14 residues. Germline V gene sequence: CDR1 MNHEY, CDR2 SMNVEV (reference sequence). The DNA of the CDR3 is TGTGCCAGCAGCAGACAGTCGGGTGGAGAGACCCAGTACTTC. Protein sequence: CASSRQSGGETQYF.

The chain has TRBV7-2 and TRBJ2-1; perhaps TRBD2 as D (6 bases). This CDR3 has 14 amino acids. With 5 bases removed from V and 3 bases from J, the gap between germline ends came to 11 bases. Germline V gene lookup returns CDR1 SGHTA and CDR2 FQGNSA. CDR3 protein: CASSLGGVYNEQFF. The CDR3 bases are TGTGCCAGCAGCCTCGGGGGAGTCTACAATGAGCAGTTCTTC.

This clone was recorded once. The chain uses TRBV11-2 and TRBJ2-5; maybe TRBD2 (6 bases). Looked up from germline, CDR1 is SGHAT and CDR2 is FQNNGV. This CDR3 has 17 residues. Trimming took 3 bases from V and 5 from J, leaving 22 bases between them. The CDR3 DNA reads TGTGCCAGCAGCTTGAGCTTAGCGGATCCCCCTTGGGAGACCCAGTACTTC. Its protein is CASSLSLADPPWETQYF.

The genes are TRBV5-1 and TRBJ1-2, with TRBD1 matching over 10 bases. CDR3 size: 16 residues. Trimming took 4 bases from V and 6 from J; bases not matched to a gene: 12. Germline CDR1 reads SGHRS; CDR2 reads YFSETQ. Here the CDR3 DNA reads TGCGCCAGCAGCCGAGGGCCACCGACAGGGGGCAATGGCTACACCTTC. It encodes CASSRGPPTGGNGYTF.

This rearrangement joins TRBV7-9 to TRBJ1-6, with 8 bases fitting TRBD1. Germline trimming cut 6 bases from V and 11 bases from J; bases unmatched to any gene: 3. This CDR3 comprises 12 residues. The V gene's germline CDR1 is SEHNR and CDR2 FQNEAQ (reference sequence). CDR3 DNA: TGTGCCAGCAGAGACAGGGGAGCACCCCTCCACTTT. Its protein product is CASRDRGAPLHF.

The chain joins TRBV25-1 to TRBJ2-7; possible D gene TRBD2, 6 bases. Germline V gives CDR1 MGHDK, CDR2 SYGVNS. This CDR3 spans 17 amino acids. V was clipped by 5 bases and J by 3 bases, with 23 bases between them. The CDR3 sequence is CASSPKKGGTGHYEQYF. CDR3 coding DNA: TGTGCCAGCAGTCCGAAGAAAGGCGGGACGGGGCACTACGAGCAGTACTTC.

This clone was seen a handful of times. This chain links TRBV19 with TRBJ1-4; D unresolved. CDR1 is LNHDA, CDR2 SQIVND, per germline (reference sequence). Trimming took 6 bases from V and 5 from J, leaving 10 bases between them. CDR3 length: 13 residues. CDR3 residues: CASSNTVNEKLFF. DNA for the CDR3: TGTGCCAGTAGCAATACAGTAAATGAAAAACTGTTTTTT. Variable domain in full (rest from reference TRBV19 and TRBJ1-4): DGGITQSPKYLFRKEGQNVTLSCEQNLNHDAMYWYRQDPGQGLRLIYYSQIVNDFQKGDIAEGYSVSREKKESFPLTVTSAQKNPTAFYLCASSNTVNEKLFFGSGTQLSVL.

This sequence joins TRBV10-1 and TRBJ2-5; the D is unclear. V was pared by 4 bases and J by 0 bases, with 6 bases between. There are 13 residues in the CDR3. Germline V gene sequence: CDR1 WNHNN, CDR2 SYGVQD (reference sequence). CDR3 protein: CASSGEYQETQYF. CDR3 nucleotide sequence: TGCGCCAGCAGTGGAGAGTACCAAGAGACCCAGTACTTC.